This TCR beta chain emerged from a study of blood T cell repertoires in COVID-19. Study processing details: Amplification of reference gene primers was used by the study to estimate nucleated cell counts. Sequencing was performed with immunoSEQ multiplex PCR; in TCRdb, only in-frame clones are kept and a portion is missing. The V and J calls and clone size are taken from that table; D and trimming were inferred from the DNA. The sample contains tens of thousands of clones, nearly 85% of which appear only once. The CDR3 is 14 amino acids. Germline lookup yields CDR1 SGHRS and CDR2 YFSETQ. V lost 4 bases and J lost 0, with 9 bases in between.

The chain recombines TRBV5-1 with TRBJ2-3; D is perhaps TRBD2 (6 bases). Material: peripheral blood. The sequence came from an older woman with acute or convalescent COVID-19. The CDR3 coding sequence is TGCGCCAGCAGCGGAGGGGTTAGCACAGATACGCAGTATTTT. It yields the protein CASSGGVSTDTQYF. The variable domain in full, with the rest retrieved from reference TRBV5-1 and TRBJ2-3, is KAGVTQTPRYLIKTRGQQVTLSCSPISGHRSVSWYQQTPGQGLQFLFEYFSETQRNKGNFPGRFSGRQFSNSRSEMNVSTLELGDSALYLCASSGGVSTDTQYFGPGTRLTVL.